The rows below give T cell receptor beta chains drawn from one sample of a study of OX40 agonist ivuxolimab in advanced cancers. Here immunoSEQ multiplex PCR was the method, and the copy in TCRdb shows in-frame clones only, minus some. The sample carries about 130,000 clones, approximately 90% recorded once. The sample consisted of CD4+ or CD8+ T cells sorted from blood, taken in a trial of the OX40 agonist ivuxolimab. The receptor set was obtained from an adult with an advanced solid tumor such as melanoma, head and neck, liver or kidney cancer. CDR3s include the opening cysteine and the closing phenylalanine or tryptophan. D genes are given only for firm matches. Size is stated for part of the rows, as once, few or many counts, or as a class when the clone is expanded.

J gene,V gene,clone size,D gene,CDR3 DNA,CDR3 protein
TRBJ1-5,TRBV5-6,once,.,TGTGCCAGCAGCTTTTGGGCGGCCTCTGGGGCTCAGCCCCAGCATTTT,CASSFWAASGAQPQHF
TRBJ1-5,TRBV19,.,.,TGTGCCAGTAGTATTGATTCGCGACGGGGACTGACACCCCAGCATTTT,CASSIDSRRGLTPQHF
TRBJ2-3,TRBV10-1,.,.,TGCGCCAGCAGTGAGTCTTTGGGGGCCTCCAAGGATACGCAGTATTTT,CASSESLGASKDTQYF
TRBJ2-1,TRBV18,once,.,TGTGCCAGCTCACCACCGGCAGACCCTAATGAGCAGTTCTTC,CASSPPADPNEQFF
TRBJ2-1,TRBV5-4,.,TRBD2,TGTGCCAGCAGCTTGGGGGAGGGTCTCAGCGTGTACAATGAGCAGTTCTTC,CASSLGEGLSVYNEQFF
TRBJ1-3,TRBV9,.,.,TGTGCCAGCAGCGTTGTGGACTCTGGAAACACCATATACTTT,CASSVVDSGNTIYF
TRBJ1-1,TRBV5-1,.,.,TGCGCCAGCAGCTTGACGGGGTCGAACACTGAAGCTTTCTTT,CASSLTGSNTEAFF
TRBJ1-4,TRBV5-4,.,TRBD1,TGTGCCAGCAGCATAAAACAGGGGGGTGGTGAAAAACTGTTTTTT,CASSIKQGGGEKLFF
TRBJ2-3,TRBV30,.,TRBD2,TGTGCCTGGATGGATGGGGGGGGATCTGAAGAAACAGATACGCAGTATTTT,CAWMDGGGSEETDTQYF
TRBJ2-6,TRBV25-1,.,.,TGTGCCAGCAGTAGGGGGACGGGGGCCAACGTCCTGACTTTC,CASSRGTGANVLTF
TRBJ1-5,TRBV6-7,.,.,TGTGCCAGCAGTCGAACTTTGGTGCAGGGATTTTCTCAGCCCCAGCATTTT,CASSRTLVQGFSQPQHF
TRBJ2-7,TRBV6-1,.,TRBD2,TGTGCCAGCTCTATAGCGGGGAGAACCTACGAGCAGTACTTC,CASSIAGRTYEQYF
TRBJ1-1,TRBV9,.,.,TGTGCCAGCAGCGTAACAGGGTCGAGCACTGAAGCTTTCTTT,CASSVTGSSTEAFF
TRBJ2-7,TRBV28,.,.,TGTGCCAGCAGTTTATGGAGACAAACGATCTCCTACGAGCAGTACTTC,CASSLWRQTISYEQYF
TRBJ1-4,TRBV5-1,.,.,TGCGCCAGCAGCCAGACCGGGACAACTAATGAAAAACTGTTTTTT,CASSQTGTTNEKLFF
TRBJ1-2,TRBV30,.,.,TGTGCCTGGAGTGTAACCGGAGGGGAGAGCTACACCTTC,CAWSVTGGESYTF
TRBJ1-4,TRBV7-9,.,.,TGTGCCAGCAGCCGGGACTTTCTGGCGATGAAACTGTTTTTT,CASSRDFLAMKLFF
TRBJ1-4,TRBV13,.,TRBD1,TGTGCCAGCAGCTTTTGGACAGGGGGTGAAAAACTGTTTTTT,CASSFWTGGEKLFF
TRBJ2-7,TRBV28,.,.,TGTGCCAGCAGTTCTGCGTCCAGTCCAGGGGACTACGAGCAGTACTTC,CASSSASSPGDYEQYF
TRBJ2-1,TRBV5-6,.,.,TGTGCCAGCAGCTTGGGGACTTGGGGTGAGCAGTTCTTC,CASSLGTWGEQFF
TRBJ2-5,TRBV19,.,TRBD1,TGTGCCAGTAGTGGGACAGGGGTGTATGAGACCCAGTACTTC,CASSGTGVYETQYF
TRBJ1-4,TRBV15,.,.,TGTGCCACCAGCAGAGATGTAGGGGCTGCAACTAATGAAAAACTGTTTTTT,CATSRDVGAATNEKLFF
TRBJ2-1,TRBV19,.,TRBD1,TGTGCCAGCCGACGACAGGGGGCTAGCAATGAGCAGTTCTTC,CASRRQGASNEQFF
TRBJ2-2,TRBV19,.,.,TGTGCCAGTCCGGGACAGAACACCGGGGAGCTGTTTTTT,CASPGQNTGELFF
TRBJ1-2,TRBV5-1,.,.,TGCGCCAGCAGCTTAGGGGAGAACTATGGCTACACCTTC,CASSLGENYGYTF
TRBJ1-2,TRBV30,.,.,TGTGCCTGGAGTGTAGCGGCAGCAATTAGCTACACCTTC,CAWSVAAAISYTF
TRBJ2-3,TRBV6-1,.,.,TGTGCCAGCAGTGATCCGGGAATAGATACGCAGTATTTT,CASSDPGIDTQYF
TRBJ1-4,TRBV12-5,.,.,TGTGCTAGTGGTTTGCTAAGACCCAATGAAAAACTGTTTTTT,CASGLLRPNEKLFF
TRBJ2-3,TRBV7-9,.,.,TGTGCCAGCAGCGCCGCGATCGGCAGTACCACAGATACGCAGTATTTT,CASSAAIGSTTDTQYF
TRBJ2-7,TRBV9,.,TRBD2,TGTGCCAGCAGCCCAGGGACTAGCGGGAATTTTGTCGAGCAGTACTTC,CASSPGTSGNFVEQYF
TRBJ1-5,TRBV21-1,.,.,TGTGCCAGCAGCTTCACGGGACAGGGAAAAAGGCAGCCCCAGCATTTT,CASSFTGQGKRQPQHF
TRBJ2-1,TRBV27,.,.,TGTGCCAGCAGTCTGACCTTCGGACGCCTGAGTTCCTACAATGAGCAGTTCTTC,CASSLTFGRLSSYNEQFF
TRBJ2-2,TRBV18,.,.,TGTGCCAGCTCACCGCCTAGCGAGTACACCGGGGAGCTGTTTTTT,CASSPPSEYTGELFF
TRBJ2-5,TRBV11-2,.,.,TGTGCCAGCAGCTTTTTGCAGGGATCGGCGACCCAGTACTTC,CASSFLQGSATQYF
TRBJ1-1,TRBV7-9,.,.,TGTGCCAGCAGCCACCAAGGGAACACTGAAGCTTTCTTT,CASSHQGNTEAFF